This TCR beta chain was found in a study of T-cell reconstitution after alpha-beta-depleted transplantation in children. In germline, CDR1 is DFQATT, CDR2 SNEGSKA (reference sequence). CDR3 size: 14 residues. V lost 5 bases and J 4 bases, leaving 15 bases between the germline ends. Overall study results and limits: At around two months after transplant, the alpha-beta T cells were reportedly derived from several hundred expanded clones that came from non-depleted graft cells.

TCRbeta library preparation incorporated unique molecular identifiers. From the PCR reads, TCRdb called clonotypes with MiXCR, one entry per CDR3 protein. The profile shows a few hundred thousand distinct CDR3 sequences, roughly 13% of them singletons. This clonotype was seen a handful of times. Its antigen is unidentified. This chain connects TRBV20-1 to TRBJ2-1; D is perhaps TRBD2 (6 bases). This receptor was identified in a male patient aged 5 to 17 who had a stem cell transplant for acute myeloid leukemia, so the T cells may come from the graft donor. The sample here was PBMCs, mostly from graft donor cells, taken 360 days after TCRalphabeta/CD19-depleted stem cell transplant. The CDR3 coding sequence is TGCAGTGCTTTTAGCGGACCAAGTTACAATGAGCAGTTCTTC. Translating gives CSAFSGPSYNEQFF.